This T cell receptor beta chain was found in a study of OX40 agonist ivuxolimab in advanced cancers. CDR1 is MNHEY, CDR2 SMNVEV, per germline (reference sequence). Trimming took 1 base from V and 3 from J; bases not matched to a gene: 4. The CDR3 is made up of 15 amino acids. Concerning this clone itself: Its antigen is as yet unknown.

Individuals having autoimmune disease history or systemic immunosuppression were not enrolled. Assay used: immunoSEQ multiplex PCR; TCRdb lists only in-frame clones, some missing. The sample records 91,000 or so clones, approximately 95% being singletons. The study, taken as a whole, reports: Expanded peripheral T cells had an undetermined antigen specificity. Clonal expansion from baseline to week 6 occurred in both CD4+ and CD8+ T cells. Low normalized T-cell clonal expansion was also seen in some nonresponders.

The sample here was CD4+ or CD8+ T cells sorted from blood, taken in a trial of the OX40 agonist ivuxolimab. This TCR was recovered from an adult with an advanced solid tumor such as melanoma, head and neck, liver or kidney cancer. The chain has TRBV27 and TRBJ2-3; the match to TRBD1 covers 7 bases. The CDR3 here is CASSLWGQLTDTQYF. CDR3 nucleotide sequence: TGTGCCAGCAGTTTATGGGGACAGCTAACAGATACGCAGTATTTT.